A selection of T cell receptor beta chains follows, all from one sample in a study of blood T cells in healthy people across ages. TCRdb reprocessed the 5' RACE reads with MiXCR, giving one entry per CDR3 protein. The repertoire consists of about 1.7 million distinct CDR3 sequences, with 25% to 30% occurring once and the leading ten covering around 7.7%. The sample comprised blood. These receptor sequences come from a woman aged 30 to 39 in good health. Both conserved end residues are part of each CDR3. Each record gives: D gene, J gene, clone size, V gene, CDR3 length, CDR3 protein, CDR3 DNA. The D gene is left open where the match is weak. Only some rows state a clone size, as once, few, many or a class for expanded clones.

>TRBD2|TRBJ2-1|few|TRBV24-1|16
CATSDPGTSGNNEQFF
TGTGCCACCAGTGACCCCGGGACTAGCGGAAACAATGAGCAGTTCTTC
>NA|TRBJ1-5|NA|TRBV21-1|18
CASSKTFGSFGGNQPQHF
TGTGCCAGCAGCAAGACCTTCGGGTCATTTGGCGGCAATCAGCCCCAGCATTTT
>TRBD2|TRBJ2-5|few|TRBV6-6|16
CASSYNSGGGKETQYF
TGTGCCAGCAGTTACAATAGCGGGGGAGGAAAAGAGACCCAGTACTTC
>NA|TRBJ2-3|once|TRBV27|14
CASSLRDHTDTQYF
TGCGCCAGCAGTTTAAGGGACCACACAGATACGCAGTATTTT
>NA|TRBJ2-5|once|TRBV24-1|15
CATSEAERGGDEQYF
TGTGCCACCAGTGAGGCGGAGAGGGGAGGCGACGAGCAGTACTTT
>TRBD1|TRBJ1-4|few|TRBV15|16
CATSTRDSATNEKLFF
TGTGCCACCAGCACTCGGGACAGCGCAACTAATGAAAAACTGTTTTTT
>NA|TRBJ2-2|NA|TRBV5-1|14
CASSSGPGGGELFF
TGCGCCAGCAGCTCGGGCCCTGGCGGCGGGGAGCTGTTTTTT
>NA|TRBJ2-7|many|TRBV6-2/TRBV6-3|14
CAISEVDGGYEQYF
TGTGCCATTTCGGAGGTTGATGGCGGCTACGAGCAGTACTTC
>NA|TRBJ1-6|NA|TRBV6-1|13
CASSGLTDSPLHF
TGTGCCAGCAGTGGACTGACTGATTCGCCCCTCCACTTT
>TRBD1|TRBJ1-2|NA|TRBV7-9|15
CASTLTGMASYGYTF
TGTGCCAGCACCCTGACAGGGATGGCGAGCTATGGCTACACCTTC
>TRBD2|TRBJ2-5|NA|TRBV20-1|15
CSARVLAELEETQYF
TGCAGTGCTAGGGTACTAGCGGAGCTAGAAGAGACCCAGTACTTC
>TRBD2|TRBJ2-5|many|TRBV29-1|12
CSALRGGETQYF
TGCAGTGCCCTGCGGGGGGGAGAGACCCAGTACTTC
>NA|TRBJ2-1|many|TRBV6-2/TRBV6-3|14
CASSSSTGLNEQFF
TGTGCCAGCAGTTCCTCTACGGGACTCAATGAGCAGTTCTTC
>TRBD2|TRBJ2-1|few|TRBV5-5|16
CASSNPAGLAYDEQFF
TGTGCCAGCAGCAACCCCGCGGGACTAGCGTATGATGAGCAGTTCTTC
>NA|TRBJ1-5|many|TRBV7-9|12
CASSPDGQPQHF
TGTGCCAGCAGCCCCGACGGGCAGCCCCAGCATTTT
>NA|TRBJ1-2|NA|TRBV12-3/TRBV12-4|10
CASSLRDYTF
TGTGCCAGCAGCCTCCGGGACTACACCTTC
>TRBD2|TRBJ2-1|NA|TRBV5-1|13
CASSRGLAKEQFF
TGCGCCAGCAGCAGGGGACTAGCTAAGGAGCAGTTCTTC
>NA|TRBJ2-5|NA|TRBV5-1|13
CASSTALTETQYF
TGCGCCAGCAGCACCGCCCTGACAGAGACCCAGTACTTC
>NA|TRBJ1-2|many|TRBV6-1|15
CATIPGGEGLYGYTF
TGTGCCACCATACCGGGGGGAGAAGGTTTATATGGCTACACCTTC
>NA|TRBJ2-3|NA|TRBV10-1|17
CASSFTGKGWGTDTQYF
TGCGCCAGCAGTTTTACAGGGAAGGGTTGGGGGACAGATACGCAGTATTTT
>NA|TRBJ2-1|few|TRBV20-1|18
CSAQPHRSRVSSYNEQFF
TGCAGTGCTCAGCCCCACCGGTCCAGGGTCAGCTCCTACAATGAGCAGTTCTTC
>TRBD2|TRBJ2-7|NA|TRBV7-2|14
CANSLGGTSYEQYF
TGTGCCAACAGCTTAGGGGGGACTAGCTACGAGCAGTACTTC
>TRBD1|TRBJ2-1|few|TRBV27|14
CASSSYGDSNEQFF
TGTGCCAGCAGTTCGTACGGGGACAGCAATGAGCAGTTCTTC
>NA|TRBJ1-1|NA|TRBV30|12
CAWGQQNTEAFF
TGTGCCTGGGGACAACAGAACACTGAAGCTTTCTTT
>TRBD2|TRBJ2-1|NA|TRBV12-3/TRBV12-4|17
CASSPKGGLAGVDEQFF
TGTGCCAGCAGTCCCAAAGGTGGACTAGCGGGAGTTGATGAGCAGTTCTTC